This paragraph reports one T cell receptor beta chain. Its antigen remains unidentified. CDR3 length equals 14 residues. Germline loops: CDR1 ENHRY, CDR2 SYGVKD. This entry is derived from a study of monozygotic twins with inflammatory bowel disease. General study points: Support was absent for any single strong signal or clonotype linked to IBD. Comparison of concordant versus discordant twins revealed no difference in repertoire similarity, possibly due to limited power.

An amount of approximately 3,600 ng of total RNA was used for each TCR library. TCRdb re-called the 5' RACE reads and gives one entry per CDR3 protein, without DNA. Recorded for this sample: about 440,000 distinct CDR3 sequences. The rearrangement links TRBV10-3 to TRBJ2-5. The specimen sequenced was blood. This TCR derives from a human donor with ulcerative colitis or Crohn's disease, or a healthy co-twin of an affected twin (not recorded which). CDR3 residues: CAISEWKFEETQYF.